The rows below give T cell receptor beta chains drawn from one sample of a study of Ad26.COV2.S vaccination and SARS-CoV-2 variants. Profiling relied on immunoSEQ multiplex PCR, and the TCRdb table lists in-frame clones only, not all of them. The sample carries about 460,000 clones, nearly 90% recorded once. The input for sequencing was peripheral blood, taken in a trial of Ad26.COV2.S vaccine versus placebo. The receptor source for this set is a person aged 18-65 years who received the Ad26.COV2.S COVID-19 vaccine or a placebo. The CDR3 runs from the conserved cysteine through the conserved F or W. A D gene is named only where the DNA matches it firmly. The size entry is marked missing in some rows and otherwise reads once, few, many or a size class.

j_call: TRBJ1-5; d_call: TRBD1; clone_size: -; v_call: TRBV2; cdr3_nt: TGTGCCAGCAGTACAGGGGGCTGGCAGCCCCAGCATTTT; cdr3_aa: CASSTGGWQPQHF
j_call: TRBJ1-3; d_call: -; clone_size: -; v_call: TRBV15; cdr3_nt: TGTGCCACCAGCAGAGTCGAAGGTACATCTGGAAACACCATATATTTT; cdr3_aa: CATSRVEGTSGNTIYF
j_call: TRBJ2-5; d_call: -; clone_size: -; v_call: TRBV18; cdr3_nt: TGTGCCAGCTCACCCCCGGACAGACAAGAGACCCAGTACTTC; cdr3_aa: CASSPPDRQETQYF
j_call: TRBJ1-1; d_call: TRBD1; clone_size: -; v_call: TRBV7-9; cdr3_nt: TGTGCCAGCAGCGCCGCGGGACAGGATAACACTGAAGCTTTCTTT; cdr3_aa: CASSAAGQDNTEAFF
j_call: TRBJ2-5; d_call: -; clone_size: -; v_call: TRBV24-1; cdr3_nt: TGTGCCACCAGTGACCCCACCGTGGAGACCCAGTACTTC; cdr3_aa: CATSDPTVETQYF
j_call: TRBJ2-3; d_call: TRBD2; clone_size: -; v_call: TRBV24-1; cdr3_nt: TGTGCCACCAGTGATTCCGGGACTAACACAGATACGCAGTATTTT; cdr3_aa: CATSDSGTNTDTQYF
j_call: TRBJ1-1; d_call: -; clone_size: -; v_call: TRBV9; cdr3_nt: TGTGCCAGCAGCCTCAGGAACACGAACACTGAAGCTTTCTTT; cdr3_aa: CASSLRNTNTEAFF
j_call: TRBJ1-5; d_call: -; clone_size: -; v_call: TRBV20-1; cdr3_nt: TGCAGTGCTAGTTGGGGTGTAAGCAATCAGCCCCAGCATTTT; cdr3_aa: CSASWGVSNQPQHF
j_call: TRBJ2-2; d_call: -; clone_size: -; v_call: TRBV7-9; cdr3_nt: TGTGCCAGCAGCCAGAGCAGGGCTACCGGGGAGCTGTTTTTT; cdr3_aa: CASSQSRATGELFF
j_call: TRBJ1-2; d_call: TRBD1; clone_size: -; v_call: TRBV27; cdr3_nt: TGTGCCAGCAGTCTCGGGACAGGGCCCTATGGCTACACCTTC; cdr3_aa: CASSLGTGPYGYTF
j_call: TRBJ2-2; d_call: TRBD2; clone_size: -; v_call: TRBV10-3; cdr3_nt: TGTGCCATCAGTGATTACCTAGCGGCCGGGGGAACACTCGGGGAGCTGTTTTTT; cdr3_aa: CAISDYLAAGGTLGELFF
j_call: TRBJ1-5; d_call: -; clone_size: few; v_call: TRBV18; cdr3_nt: TGTGCCAGCTCACCGATGGAAGGGGAGAATCAGCCCCAGCATTTT; cdr3_aa: CASSPMEGENQPQHF
j_call: TRBJ1-5; d_call: TRBD1; clone_size: -; v_call: TRBV6-6; cdr3_nt: TGTGCCAGCAGGGGGGACAGTAATCAGCCCCAGCATTTT; cdr3_aa: CASRGDSNQPQHF
j_call: TRBJ2-2; d_call: -; clone_size: -; v_call: TRBV5-1; cdr3_nt: TGCGCCAGCAGCTTCACCGGGAATTCGAACACCGGGGAGCTGTTTTTT; cdr3_aa: CASSFTGNSNTGELFF
j_call: TRBJ1-4; d_call: TRBD1; clone_size: -; v_call: TRBV7-8; cdr3_nt: TGTGCCAGCAGCTTAGGGGCCCGGGCACAGGGGGCGGGTGAAAAACTGTTTTTT; cdr3_aa: CASSLGARAQGAGEKLFF
j_call: TRBJ2-7; d_call: -; clone_size: -; v_call: TRBV18; cdr3_nt: TGTGCCAGCTCGGGAACGACAGGTCCTAACTCCTACGAGCAGTACTTC; cdr3_aa: CASSGTTGPNSYEQYF
j_call: TRBJ2-7; d_call: -; clone_size: few; v_call: TRBV7-9; cdr3_nt: TGTGCCAGCAGCTTAGAAGGTGACTACGAGCAGTACTTC; cdr3_aa: CASSLEGDYEQYF
j_call: TRBJ2-2; d_call: TRBD1; clone_size: once; v_call: TRBV19; cdr3_nt: TGTGCCAGTAGTACCCCGAGGGGGCGTGCTGGGGCCGGGGAGCTGTTTTTT; cdr3_aa: CASSTPRGRAGAGELFF
j_call: TRBJ2-7; d_call: -; clone_size: -; v_call: TRBV7-8; cdr3_nt: TGTGCCAGCAGCTCCGGGACCCTCTACGAGCAGTACTTC; cdr3_aa: CASSSGTLYEQYF
j_call: TRBJ1-1; d_call: -; clone_size: -; v_call: TRBV3-1/TRBV3-2; cdr3_nt: TGTGCCAGCAGCCAATCAAACACTGAAGCTTTCTTT; cdr3_aa: CASSQSNTEAFF
j_call: TRBJ2-7; d_call: -; clone_size: few; v_call: TRBV7-9; cdr3_nt: TGTGCCAGCAGCTTAGTCCCGGGGGACGGCGAGCAGTACTTC; cdr3_aa: CASSLVPGDGEQYF
j_call: TRBJ2-5; d_call: TRBD2; clone_size: -; v_call: TRBV25-1; cdr3_nt: TGTGCCAGCAGTGAGGGCAGCGGGGGCCGCCAAGAGACCCAGTACTTC; cdr3_aa: CASSEGSGGRQETQYF
j_call: TRBJ2-7; d_call: TRBD1; clone_size: -; v_call: TRBV30; cdr3_nt: TGTGCCTGGTCATCGGACAGGGGGTTCTACGAGCAGTACTTC; cdr3_aa: CAWSSDRGFYEQYF
j_call: TRBJ2-1; d_call: TRBD1; clone_size: -; v_call: TRBV2; cdr3_nt: TGTGCCAGCAGTGTTAGACAGGGGGTATACAATGAGCAGTTCTTC; cdr3_aa: CASSVRQGVYNEQFF
j_call: TRBJ1-1; d_call: -; clone_size: -; v_call: TRBV6-5; cdr3_nt: TGTGCCAGCAGAGACAGACTGAACACTGAAGCTTTCTTT; cdr3_aa: CASRDRLNTEAFF
j_call: TRBJ2-3; d_call: -; clone_size: -; v_call: TRBV6-4; cdr3_nt: TGTGCCAGCAGTGTAGCGTTGTCCGATACGCAGTATTTT; cdr3_aa: CASSVALSDTQYF
j_call: TRBJ2-5; d_call: -; clone_size: -; v_call: TRBV7-3; cdr3_nt: TGTGCCAGCAGCTCGACCCACTTAAGGGGAGAGACCCAGTACTTC; cdr3_aa: CASSSTHLRGETQYF
j_call: TRBJ2-7; d_call: -; clone_size: once; v_call: TRBV5-5; cdr3_nt: TGTGCCAGCAGTTTGGGACTTCACGAGCAGTACTTC; cdr3_aa: CASSLGLHEQYF
j_call: TRBJ2-5; d_call: TRBD2; clone_size: -; v_call: TRBV7-2; cdr3_nt: TGTGCCAGCAGACTAGCGGCCTCAAAAGAGACCCAGTACTTC; cdr3_aa: CASRLAASKETQYF
j_call: TRBJ1-5; d_call: -; clone_size: -; v_call: TRBV6-5; cdr3_nt: TGTGCCAGCGTAGACGGAAAAGATCAGCCCCAGCATTTT; cdr3_aa: CASVDGKDQPQHF
j_call: TRBJ2-3; d_call: -; clone_size: -; v_call: TRBV7-2; cdr3_nt: TGTGCCAGCACTCTTGGGGGCGGCTATTGGGATACGCAGTATTTT; cdr3_aa: CASTLGGGYWDTQYF
j_call: TRBJ1-4; d_call: TRBD1; clone_size: -; v_call: TRBV9; cdr3_nt: TGTGCCAGCAGCGTAGACCCAGGGGGCCGTGAAAAACTGTTTTTT; cdr3_aa: CASSVDPGGREKLFF
j_call: TRBJ2-5; d_call: -; clone_size: -; v_call: TRBV29-1; cdr3_nt: TGCAGCGTTATCCGGGAAGAAGAGACCCAGTACTTC; cdr3_aa: CSVIREEETQYF
j_call: TRBJ2-2; d_call: -; clone_size: -; v_call: TRBV30; cdr3_nt: TGTGCCTGGAGGTGGGGACATAACACCGGGGAGCTGTTTTTT; cdr3_aa: CAWRWGHNTGELFF
j_call: TRBJ1-3; d_call: -; clone_size: -; v_call: TRBV5-5; cdr3_nt: TGTGCCAGCAGCTTGGCCGCAGTAAGCTCTGGAAACACCATATATTTT; cdr3_aa: CASSLAAVSSGNTIYF
j_call: TRBJ2-2; d_call: -; clone_size: -; v_call: TRBV3-1/TRBV3-2; cdr3_nt: TGTGCCAGCTCTAGGAGCGGGGAGCTGTTTTTT; cdr3_aa: CASSRSGELFF
j_call: TRBJ2-1; d_call: TRBD1; clone_size: -; v_call: TRBV11-2; cdr3_nt: TGTGCCAGCAGCTTAGGCCGGACAGGGCAGATGTACAATGAGCAGTTCTTC; cdr3_aa: CASSLGRTGQMYNEQFF
j_call: TRBJ2-7; d_call: TRBD2; clone_size: once; v_call: TRBV6-6; cdr3_nt: TGTGCCAGCACCCTCGGGGGGGTCTACGAGCAGTACTTC; cdr3_aa: CASTLGGVYEQYF
j_call: TRBJ2-7; d_call: -; clone_size: -; v_call: TRBV9; cdr3_nt: TGTGCCAGCAGCTCCGGGACACACTCCTACGAGCAGTACTTC; cdr3_aa: CASSSGTHSYEQYF
j_call: TRBJ2-7; d_call: -; clone_size: -; v_call: TRBV2; cdr3_nt: TGTGCCAGCAAAGTCCGATACTACGAGCAGTACTTC; cdr3_aa: CASKVRYYEQYF
j_call: TRBJ1-1; d_call: -; clone_size: few; v_call: TRBV3-1/TRBV3-2; cdr3_nt: TGTGCCAGCAGCCAAGTTTCATGGAACCTAAGTTTT; cdr3_aa: CASSQVSWNLSF
j_call: TRBJ2-1; d_call: -; clone_size: -; v_call: TRBV6-5; cdr3_nt: TGTGCCAGCAGGGCACTGGACGGTTCCTACAATGAGCAGTTCTTC; cdr3_aa: CASRALDGSYNEQFF
j_call: TRBJ2-1; d_call: -; clone_size: once; v_call: TRBV29-1; cdr3_nt: TGCAGCTACAGAGCCATCTACAATGAGCAGTTCTTC; cdr3_aa: CSYRAIYNEQFF
j_call: TRBJ2-5; d_call: -; clone_size: -; v_call: TRBV5-1; cdr3_nt: TGCGCCAGCAGCTTGGAGGGGCAGGGAGAGACCCAGTACTTC; cdr3_aa: CASSLEGQGETQYF
j_call: TRBJ2-6; d_call: -; clone_size: -; v_call: TRBV19; cdr3_nt: TGTGCCAGTAGTATAGTAGGGACTGGGGCCAACGTCCTGACTTTC; cdr3_aa: CASSIVGTGANVLTF
j_call: TRBJ2-6; d_call: -; clone_size: -; v_call: TRBV6-6; cdr3_nt: TGTGCCAGCACCCCCGGGCACTCTGGGGCCAACGTCCTGACTTTC; cdr3_aa: CASTPGHSGANVLTF
j_call: TRBJ2-1; d_call: -; clone_size: -; v_call: TRBV1; cdr3_nt: TGCACCAGCAGCCAAGGAAACAGCCAGGAGAGTGACTCCTACAATGAGCAGTTCTTC; cdr3_aa: CTSSQGNSQESDSYNEQFF
j_call: TRBJ1-2; d_call: -; clone_size: -; v_call: TRBV5-1; cdr3_nt: TGCGCCAGCAGCTTGGCCGAGTTTCGTGGCTACACCTTC; cdr3_aa: CASSLAEFRGYTF